Below are 32 T cell receptor beta chains sequenced from a single sample in a study of blood T cell repertoires in COVID-19. TCRdb keeps only in-frame clones here, not all; method: immunoSEQ multiplex PCR. The table includes about 270,000 clones, roughly 84% detected once. The sample taken for sequencing was peripheral blood. The receptor source for this set is a human donor in a cohort sampled during active COVID-19.

The rearrangement links TRBV18 to TRBJ2-5, with D uncertain. The CDR3 runs 11 residues. Trimming stripped 3 bases from V and 5 bases from J, with 4 bases between. The germline CDR1 and CDR2 sequences are KGHSH and LQKENI. The CDR3 sequence is CASSPMETQYF. The CDR3 DNA reads TGTGCCAGCTCACCTATGGAGACCCAGTACTTC.

The chain links TRBV6-5 to TRBJ2-2, with TRBD2 as a possible D gene (6 bases). This CDR3 has 15 amino acids. V lost 10 bases and J lost 1, with 16 bases in between. CDR1 and CDR2 from the germline V gene are MNHEY and SVGAGI. The CDR3 reads CATRRGGMNTGELFF. The DNA for the CDR3 is TGTGCCACCCGCAGAGGCGGGATGAACACCGGGGAGCTGTTTTTT.

The chain carries TRBV7-6 and TRBJ2-2; 9 positions match TRBD1. Germline-derived CDR1 and CDR2 are SGHVS and FNYEAQ. V lost 0 bases to trimming and J lost 5 bases; unmatched junction nucleotides: 7. The CDR3 loop spans 17 amino acids. Here the CDR3 DNA reads TGTGCCAGCAGCTTAGCTACAGGGGGCACGAGGACCGGGGAGCTGTTTTTT. Translation gives CASSLATGGTRTGELFF.

V and J are TRBV11-2 and TRBJ2-5, with a tentative D call TRBD2 (5 bases). Germline V lookup: CDR1 SGHAT, CDR2 FQNNGV. This CDR3 is built from 14 residues. Trimming stripped 4 bases from V and 0 bases from J, with 9 bases between. The CDR3 protein is CASSSVEDQETQYF. CDR3 DNA: TGTGCCAGCAGCTCCGTGGAGGACCAAGAGACCCAGTACTTC.

The table lists this clone with a count of one. The chain links TRBV6-2 or TRBV6-3 to TRBJ2-4, with 8 bases aligning to TRBD1. The CDR3 extends over 20 amino acids. With 5 bases clipped from V and 0 bases from J, the junction kept 18 bases outside the gene matches. Germline-derived CDR1 and CDR2 are MNHEY and SVGEGT. CDR3 bases: TGTGCCAGCAGTCGCGCCCTAGACAGGGGAGGTCGGCTAGCCAAAAACATTCAGTACTTC. This sequence encodes CASSRALDRGGRLAKNIQYF.

The V gene is TRBV11-2, the J gene TRBJ2-7; 8 nucleotides align to TRBD2. V dropped 2 bases and J dropped 4; count of bases not matched to a gene: 7. The germline V gene encodes CDR1 SGHAT and CDR2 FQNNGV. The CDR3 has 15 amino acids. In DNA, the CDR3 is TGTGCCAGCAGCTTACCCCGGGGGGGTAGGTACGAGCAGTACTTC. It specifies CASSLPRGGRYEQYF.

The CDR3 loop reads CASSPRRGGNTEAFF. The DNA for the CDR3 is TGTGCCAGCAGCCCCCGGCGGGGGGGGAACACTGAAGCTTTCTTT. The chain couples TRBV7-9 to TRBJ1-1; possibly TRBD1 for D (5 bases). The CDR3 has 15 amino acids. V dropped 5 bases and J dropped 1 base, with 14 bases sitting between them. Looked up from germline, CDR1 is SEHNR and CDR2 is FQNEAQ (reference sequence).

V gene TRBV12-3 or TRBV12-4 combines with J gene TRBJ2-7; a possible D gene is TRBD2 (5 bases). The CDR3 spans 12 residues. With 3 bases removed from V and 3 bases from J, the gap between germline ends came to 6 bases. The CDR3 nucleotides read TGTGCCAGCAGTTTGGACTTCTACGAGCAGTACTTC. This translates into CASSLDFYEQYF.

V gene TRBV6-2 or TRBV6-3 combines with J gene TRBJ1-1; D perhaps matches TRBD1 (5 bases). V was clipped by 4 bases and J by 0 bases, with 15 bases between them. CDR1 and CDR2 from the germline V gene are MNHEY and SVGEGT. This CDR3 comprises 16 residues. CDR3 sequence reads: CASSSRQSTLNTEAFF. DNA for the CDR3: TGTGCCAGCAGTTCTAGACAGAGTACCCTGAACACTGAAGCTTTCTTT.

The CDR3 protein is CASSSRTSGRAAEQFF. The CDR3, as DNA: TGTGCCAGCAGTTCTCGGACTAGCGGGAGGGCCGCTGAGCAGTTCTTC. The gene calls are TRBV28 and TRBJ2-1; TRBD2 agrees at 15 bases. The CDR3 is 16 amino acids. V was clipped by 4 bases and J by 9 bases; unmatched bases: 7. CDR1 and CDR2 from the germline V gene are MDHEN and SYDVKM.

The CDR3 nucleotides are TGTGCCAGCAGCCATCAGGGCGCAACTAATGAAAAACTGTTTTTT. It is translated as CASSHQGATNEKLFF. The J gene is TRBJ1-4, the V gene TRBV7-9; D is perhaps TRBD1 (5 bases). Trimming removed 5 bases at V and 0 bases at J, with 10 bases between. Germline lookup yields CDR1 SEHNR and CDR2 FQNEAQ (reference sequence). This CDR3 region has 15 residues.

This clone was observed a few times. The CDR3 DNA follows: TGTGCCAGCAGCCCGAGCCGCGACACAAACTTAGTCTACGAGCAGTACTTC. Encoded protein: CASSPSRDTNLVYEQYF. V and J are TRBV5-4 and TRBJ2-7, with no clear D. The germline CDR1 and CDR2 sequences are SGHNT and YYREEE (reference sequence). This CDR3 is 17 amino acids long. With 4 bases removed from V and 3 bases from J, the gap between germline ends came to 23 bases.

The chain joins TRBV19 to TRBJ1-2; D is perhaps TRBD1 (5 bases). V lost 3 bases and J 8 bases, leaving 16 bases between the germline ends. CDR1 is LNHDA and CDR2 is SQIVND in the germline V gene (reference sequence). This CDR3 comprises 14 residues. This CDR3 is CASSIISGGSGYTF. The CDR3 DNA is TGTGCCAGTAGTATTATCTCCGGGGGAAGCGGCTACACCTTC.

The chain has TRBV11-1 and TRBJ1-2; D possibly corresponds to TRBD1 (6 bases). Trimming took 3 bases from V and 2 from J, leaving 10 bases between them. The CDR3 spans 14 residues. CDR1 and CDR2 from the germline V gene are SGHAT and FQDESV (reference sequence). Written as DNA, the CDR3 is TGTGCCAGCAGCTTCAGAGGACAGAACTATGGCTACACCTTC. Protein product: CASSFRGQNYGYTF.

This sequence joins TRBV11-2 and TRBJ2-6; TRBD1 is a possible D gene (6 bases). V was clipped by 5 bases and J by 2 bases, with 16 bases between them. Germline V gene sequence: CDR1 SGHAT, CDR2 FQNNGV. The CDR3 runs to 17 residues. The CDR3 DNA sequence: TGTGCCAGCAGCCGGACTTTGGGGGCAGCTGGGGCCAACGTCCTGACTTTC. Translating it yields CASSRTLGAAGANVLTF.

The chain couples TRBV28 to TRBJ1-1, with no clear D. The CDR3 is made up of 14 amino acids. The V gene's germline CDR1 is MDHEN and CDR2 SYDVKM. Deletions cut 5 bases from V and 3 bases from J, with 13 bases between. CDR3 amino acids: CASSPPPTYTEAFF. CDR3 DNA sequence: TGTGCCAGCAGTCCCCCCCCGACATACACTGAAGCTTTCTTT.

The V gene is TRBV23-1, the J gene TRBJ2-1, with D hard to call. TRBV23-1 is noted as an ORF with a role that remains uncertain. V lost 0 bases and J 1 base, leaving 10 bases between the germline ends. This CDR3 contains 16 residues. The CDR3 here is CASSQSNTPSYNEQFF. The CDR3 DNA reads TGCGCCAGCAGTCAATCTAACACCCCATCCTACAATGAGCAGTTCTTC.

The J gene is TRBJ2-1, the V gene TRBV7-3, with 11 bases matching TRBD2. This CDR3 region has 15 residues. Germline V lookup: CDR1 SGHTA, CDR2 FQGTGA. The V segment lost 2 bases and the J segment 9 bases; nucleotides outside the gene matches: 6. As DNA, the CDR3 is TGTGCCAGCAGCTTAGAACTAGCGGGAGAGGGTGAGCAGTTCTTC. Its protein product is CASSLELAGEGEQFF.

The V call is TRBV9, the J call TRBJ2-1; 9 bases are shared with TRBD2. The length of the CDR3 is 16 residues. Trimming cost V 1 base and J 5 bases; bases outside gene matches: 7. CDR1 is SGDLS and CDR2 is YYNGEE in the germline V gene. As DNA, the CDR3 is TGTGCCAGCAGCGTAACCCTTAGCGGGGGAGACAATGAGCAGTTCTTC. It yields the protein CASSVTLSGGDNEQFF.

Details on this clone: The sample holds other DNA sequences that translate to the same CDR3. The V and J genes are TRBV2 and TRBJ1-1; D not resolved. Germline V gives CDR1 SNHLY, CDR2 FYNNEI. Trimming removed 6 bases at V and 1 base at J, with 9 bases between. This CDR3 is 13 amino acids long. CDR3 in amino acids: CASSLTANTEAFF. CDR3 bases: TGTGCCAGCAGCCTCACAGCGAACACTGAAGCTTTCTTT.

The gene calls are TRBV27 and TRBJ1-1; no clear D. CDR1 and CDR2 (germline): MNHEY, SMNVEV (reference sequence). V dropped 5 bases and J dropped 3 bases, with 19 bases sitting between them. This CDR3 comprises 16 residues. CDR3 in amino acids: CASSPASVRGDTEAFF. The CDR3 nucleotides are TGTGCCAGCAGTCCAGCCAGCGTTCGTGGAGACACTGAAGCTTTCTTT.

This clone was seen only a few times. This chain connects TRBV11-2 to TRBJ2-2; 7 nucleotides line up with TRBD1. V trimming: 5 bases; J trimming: 6 bases; junction bases outside the gene matches: 6. CDR1 and CDR2 from the germline V gene are SGHAT and FQNNGV. The CDR3 spans 14 residues. Written as DNA, the CDR3 is TGTGCCAGCAGCCTCACAGGGGCGGCCGGGGAGCTGTTTTTT. Protein product: CASSLTGAAGELFF.

Written as DNA, the CDR3 is TGTGCCAGCAGTCGGACAGGGAAAATCCCTGAAGCTTTCTTT. Translating it yields CASSRTGKIPEAFF. This chain connects TRBV6-5 to TRBJ1-1, with TRBD1 matching 8 bases. Per germline, CDR1 MNHEY and CDR2 SVGAGI. The CDR3 consists of 14 residues. J was trimmed by 6 bases and V by 5 bases; bases with no gene match: 8.

The chain couples TRBV6-5 to TRBJ2-1, with TRBD1 as a possible D gene (5 bases). Germline V CDR1 and CDR2: MNHEY, SVGAGI. There are 14 residues in the CDR3. Trimming removed 3 bases from V and 6 bases from J, with 12 bases in between. This CDR3 reads CASSYGVGLNEQFF. DNA of the CDR3: TGTGCCAGCAGTTATGGCGTGGGGCTCAATGAGCAGTTCTTC.

The rearrangement joins TRBV11-2 to TRBJ2-2; possible D gene TRBD1, 5 bases. Germline CDR1 is SGHAT and CDR2 is FQNNGV. The CDR3 extends over 14 amino acids. V lost 0 bases to trimming and J lost 6 bases, with 8 bases between them. The CDR3 is CASSLDPGSGELFF. CDR3 DNA: TGTGCCAGCAGCTTAGATCCAGGGTCCGGGGAGCTGTTTTTT. The full variable domain, in which reference TRBV11-2 and TRBJ2-2 provide the parts outside the CDR3, is EAGVAQSPRYKIIEKRQSVAFWCNPISGHATLYWYQQILGQGPKLLIQFQNNGVVDDSQLPKDRFSAERLKGVDSTLKIQPAKLEDSAVYLCASSLDPGSGELFFGEGSRLTVL.

The V gene is TRBV27, the J gene TRBJ2-7; 13 bases fit TRBD2. The CDR3 has 19 amino acids. From germline, CDR1 is MNHEY and CDR2 SMNVEV (reference sequence). V shed 1 base, J shed 0 bases, and the junction held 9 bases outside the gene matches. The CDR3 nucleotides are TGTGCCAGCAGTTTATGGGGGACTAGCGGGGACTACAGCTCCTACGAGCAGTACTTC. Amino acid sequence: CASSLWGTSGDYSSYEQYF.

CDR3 protein: CASSLSGTGVGSYGYTF. Here the CDR3 DNA reads TGTGCCAGCAGCTTAAGCGGGACAGGGGTTGGAAGCTATGGCTACACCTTC. The genes are TRBV7-9 and TRBJ1-2; 10 nucleotides agree with TRBD1. V was pared by 2 bases and J by 4 bases, with 10 bases of the junction left unmatched. Germline CDR1 and CDR2: SEHNR and FQNEAQ (reference sequence). This CDR3 spans 17 amino acids.

The V call is TRBV7-9, the J call TRBJ2-4; 7 nucleotides line up with TRBD1. Losses at the gene ends were 5 bases for V and 0 bases for J; bases not matched to a gene: 4. Germline V gene sequence: CDR1 SEHNR, CDR2 FQNEAQ (reference sequence). The CDR3 length is 15 residues. For the CDR3, the DNA is TGTGCCAGCAGCAAGACAGGGCTAGCCAAAAACATTCAGTACTTC. This encodes CASSKTGLAKNIQYF.

The V call is TRBV29-1, the J call TRBJ1-2, with D possibly matching TRBD1 (6 bases). The CDR3 is made up of 12 amino acids. From germline, CDR1 is SQVTM and CDR2 ANQGSEA. V dropped 3 bases and J dropped 7 bases, with 12 bases sitting between them. The CDR3 region has the DNA TGCAGCGTTGAGAGTCAGGGGTTTGGCTACACCTTC. It yields the protein CSVESQGFGYTF.

The V and J genes are TRBV7-8 and TRBJ2-7; D is perhaps TRBD1 (6 bases). CDR3 size: 14 residues. V lost 3 bases to trimming and J lost 3 bases, with 12 bases between them. Germline CDR1 SGHVS, CDR2 FQNEAQ. The CDR3 sequence is CASSLRTAYYEQYF. The CDR3 region has the DNA TGTGCCAGCAGCTTGAGGACAGCTTACTACGAGCAGTACTTC.

The chain employs TRBV18 and TRBJ1-2, with TRBD1 matching 7 bases. V lost 4 bases to trimming and J lost 7 bases; unmatched junction nucleotides: 18. CDR1 is KGHSH, CDR2 LQKENI, per germline. CDR3 length: 17 residues. The CDR3 sequence: CASSLDLNRGNTAGYTF. The CDR3 region has the DNA TGTGCCAGCTCACTAGATCTGAACAGGGGTAATACTGCTGGCTACACCTTC. The full variable domain, with the rest looked up from reference TRBV18 and TRBJ1-2, is NAGVMQNPRHLVRRRGQEARLRCSPMKGHSHVYWYRQLPEEGLKFMVYLQKENIIDESGMPKERFSAEFPKEGPSILRIQQVVRGDSAAYFCASSLDLNRGNTAGYTFGSGTRLTVV.

This clone was seen a single time. CDR3 residues: CSAGQGGNTIYF. In nucleotides, the CDR3 is TGCAGCGCCGGACAGGGTGGAAACACCATATATTTT. The chain links TRBV29-1 to TRBJ1-3; 8 bases map to TRBD1. The trim removed 7 bases at V and 3 bases at J, leaving 2 bases unmatched. Germline V gives CDR1 SQVTM, CDR2 ANQGSEA. This CDR3 spans 12 amino acids.